This T cell receptor (beta chain) was captured by sequencing in a study of early T cells in non-severe SARS-CoV-2 infection. Study as a whole: RNA in bulk from unsorted whole blood was sequenced, and chains were unpaired.

The trim removed 2 bases at V and 2 bases at J, leaving 6 bases unmatched. The CDR3 covers 15 residues. Germline CDR1 reads SGHRS; CDR2 reads YFSETQ. Unique molecular identifiers were attached to individual cDNA molecules. TCRdb reanalysed the 5' RACE reads using MiXCR and keeps one entry per CDR3 protein. The data show about 20,000 distinct CDR3 sequences, 4% to 5.5% seen once. This clonotype was found many times. The receptor was derived from an adult who was a healthcare worker with PCR-confirmed SARS-CoV-2 infection or an uninfected control (not recorded which). The specimen sequenced was whole blood. The chain has TRBV5-1 and TRBJ1-1, with 7 nucleotides matching TRBD1. CDR3 bases: TGCGCCAGCAGCTTATCACAGGGGCGTAACACTGAAGCTTTCTTT. Its translation: CASSLSQGRNTEAFF.